The entry that follows covers one T cell receptor beta chain sequence. Its antigen is as yet unknown. The CDR3 totals 16 residues. Germline CDR1 KGHSH, CDR2 LQKENI. V lost 6 bases and J lost 4; bases outside the gene matches: 9. The data originate from a study of cytomegalovirus exposure and HLA in healthy donors. Study-wide context: Some 85 million unique TCRs from HLA-typed donors were held in an early data release. The study's findings and limits: On later analysis, the bulk of CMV-associated TCR beta chains appeared to be HLA-restricted. Both high specificity and high sensitivity reportedly marked the classifier's diagnosis of cytomegalovirus status. Cytomegalovirus association was listed for about 160 TCR beta chains.

PCR used 60 Vbeta primers and 13 Jbeta primers. Generated by immunoSEQ multiplex PCR, the TCRdb table keeps only in-frame clones and is missing some. The table shows about 190,000 clones, with 87% occurring only once. The sample was PBMCs. The TCR was taken from a boy between 2 and 10 years old in good health and CMV-seronegative. V gene TRBV18 combines with J gene TRBJ1-5; TRBD1 aligns across 10 bases. This CDR3 reads CASSPRDRGSNQPQHF. The CDR3 nucleotides read TGTGCCAGCTCGCCCCGGGACAGGGGTAGTAATCAGCCCCAGCATTTT.